This T cell receptor beta chain was identified in a study of beta chain features in type 1 diabetes. Across the whole study: Age, gender, cell numbers and subset yield matched between patients and controls.

Study conclusions and caveats: At VDJ recombination sites, type 1 diabetes patients had fewer insertions and more deleted nucleotides. Any HLA type influence on TCRB rearrangement was left unresolved here. Although PCR might favor shorter templates, it would do so equally in patients and controls. TCRB CDR3s from Type 1 diabetes patients were moderately but significantly shorter in all four CD4+ subsets.

Reverse transcribing all isolated RNA meant expressed TCRB transcripts were sequenced. Clones were sequenced by immunoSEQ multiplex PCR, and TCRdb holds only the in-frame ones, with some missing. The sample holds around 160,000 clones; approximately 9.1% are singletons and the top ten take 0.65% to 0.9%. This clone was recorded many times. What it binds is not known. The sequence derives from a woman in her 30s with type 1 diabetes. Sequencing was done on a sample of central memory CD4+ T cells from blood.

The CDR3 is CASSQAGGRITEAFF. CDR3 DNA sequence: TGCGCCAGCAGCCAAGCAGGGGGAAGGATCACTGAAGCTTTCTTT. This chain joins TRBV4-1 and TRBJ1-1; 7 bases are shared with TRBD1. Per the germline V gene, CDR1 is MGHRA and CDR2 is YSYEKL. CDR3 length equals 15 residues. After removal of 1 base from V and 4 bases from J, the junction contained 6 bases not matched to a gene.